Listed below are T cell receptor beta chains from one sample, sequenced in a study of cytomegalovirus exposure and HLA in healthy donors. TCRdb keeps only in-frame clones here, not all; method: immunoSEQ multiplex PCR. This sample has around 50,000 clones, with approximately 83% found just once. The sample comprised PBMCs. All receptors come from a man under 40 in good health and CMV-seronegative. The CDR3 runs from the conserved cysteine through the conserved F or W. The order of the fields is D gene, clone size, V gene, J gene, CDR3 protein, CDR3 DNA. D genes are given only for firm matches. Clone size is stated in some rows and not others, as once, few, many or a class when expanded.

d_gene: TRBD1; abundance: -; v_gene: TRBV4-1; j_gene: TRBJ2-7; CDR3aa: CASSRLWAGTASYEQYF; CDR3nt: TGCGCCAGCAGCCGCCTATGGGCCGGGACAGCCTCCTACGAGCAGTACTTC
d_gene: -; abundance: -; v_gene: TRBV10-3; j_gene: TRBJ2-3; CDR3aa: CAISGPLAPDTQYF; CDR3nt: TGTGCCATCAGTGGTCCCCTGGCTCCAGATACGCAGTATTTT
d_gene: -; abundance: -; v_gene: TRBV20-1; j_gene: TRBJ2-2; CDR3aa: CSAPLAGELFF; CDR3nt: TGCAGTGCTCCCTTAGCCGGGGAGCTGTTTTTT
d_gene: TRBD1; abundance: -; v_gene: TRBV7-9; j_gene: TRBJ1-4; CDR3aa: CASSPPGTGYEKLFF; CDR3nt: TGTGCCAGCAGCCCTCCGGGGACAGGGTATGAAAAACTGTTTTTT
d_gene: TRBD2; abundance: few; v_gene: TRBV6-6; j_gene: TRBJ2-1; CDR3aa: CASSKLAGVYNEQFF; CDR3nt: TGTGCCAGCAGTAAACTAGCGGGGGTCTACAATGAGCAGTTCTTC
d_gene: TRBD1; abundance: -; v_gene: TRBV25-1; j_gene: TRBJ2-7; CDR3aa: CASSEYSQGAGEQYF; CDR3nt: TGTGCCAGCAGTGAATATTCGCAGGGGGCGGGTGAGCAGTACTTC
d_gene: TRBD2; abundance: -; v_gene: TRBV7-2; j_gene: TRBJ2-5; CDR3aa: CASSFKAGGIETQYF; CDR3nt: TGTGCCAGCAGCTTCAAGGCGGGAGGGATAGAGACCCAGTACTTC
d_gene: TRBD1; abundance: -; v_gene: TRBV2; j_gene: TRBJ1-4; CDR3aa: CASSGSGGMWDEKLFF; CDR3nt: TGTGCCAGCAGTGGGTCAGGGGGCATGTGGGATGAAAAACTGTTTTTT
d_gene: TRBD1; abundance: few; v_gene: TRBV4-2; j_gene: TRBJ1-4; CDR3aa: CASSQGTGNEKLFF; CDR3nt: TGTGCCAGCAGCCAAGGGACAGGGAATGAAAAACTGTTTTTT
d_gene: TRBD1; abundance: few; v_gene: TRBV4-3; j_gene: TRBJ2-7; CDR3aa: CASSQGAGGPYEQYF; CDR3nt: TGCGCCAGCAGCCAAGGAGCAGGGGGTCCCTACGAGCAGTACTTC
d_gene: TRBD1; abundance: -; v_gene: TRBV6-6; j_gene: TRBJ1-5; CDR3aa: CASSYSTGGGKQPQHF; CDR3nt: TGTGCCAGCAGTTACTCGACAGGGGGCGGTAAACAGCCCCAGCATTTT
d_gene: TRBD1; abundance: -; v_gene: TRBV7-2; j_gene: TRBJ2-3; CDR3aa: CASSFRLGTDFTDTQYF; CDR3nt: TGTGCCAGCAGCTTTCGTCTCGGGACAGACTTCACAGATACGCAGTATTTT
d_gene: TRBD1; abundance: -; v_gene: TRBV10-1; j_gene: TRBJ2-1; CDR3aa: CASSGDRGNEQFF; CDR3nt: TGCGCCAGCAGTGGCGACAGGGGCAATGAGCAGTTCTTC
d_gene: TRBD1; abundance: -; v_gene: TRBV6-5; j_gene: TRBJ1-1; CDR3aa: CASSLTGGNTEAFF; CDR3nt: TGTGCCAGCAGTCTCACAGGGGGGAACACTGAAGCTTTCTTT
d_gene: -; abundance: -; v_gene: TRBV7-9; j_gene: TRBJ2-2; CDR3aa: CASTPTANTGELFF; CDR3nt: TGTGCCAGCACCCCCACAGCGAACACCGGGGAGCTGTTTTTT
d_gene: TRBD1; abundance: few; v_gene: TRBV4-3; j_gene: TRBJ1-5; CDR3aa: CASSRGTGNQPQHF; CDR3nt: TGCGCCAGCAGCCGGGGGACAGGCAATCAGCCCCAGCATTTT
d_gene: TRBD1; abundance: -; v_gene: TRBV12-5; j_gene: TRBJ1-6; CDR3aa: CASGLVVSTQGANSPLHF; CDR3nt: TGTGCTAGTGGTTTGGTGGTAAGCACACAGGGGGCAAATTCACCCCTCCACTTT
d_gene: TRBD2; abundance: -; v_gene: TRBV7-2; j_gene: TRBJ2-7; CDR3aa: CASSLTGEGSYEQYF; CDR3nt: TGTGCCAGCAGCTTAACCGGGGAGGGCTCCTACGAGCAGTACTTC
d_gene: -; abundance: few; v_gene: TRBV6-6; j_gene: TRBJ1-5; CDR3aa: CASLEHDRSNQPQHF; CDR3nt: TGTGCCAGCTTAGAACACGACAGGAGCAATCAGCCCCAGCATTTT
d_gene: -; abundance: -; v_gene: TRBV27; j_gene: TRBJ2-7; CDR3aa: CASSPGQQPYEQYF; CDR3nt: TGTGCCAGCAGCCCTGGACAGCAACCCTACGAGCAGTACTTC
d_gene: -; abundance: once; v_gene: TRBV5-1; j_gene: TRBJ2-5; CDR3aa: CASSLTGGETQYF; CDR3nt: TGCGCCAGCAGCTTGACAGGTGGGGAGACCCAGTACTTC
d_gene: -; abundance: -; v_gene: TRBV4-1; j_gene: TRBJ1-1; CDR3aa: CASSLGADPSNTEAFF; CDR3nt: TGCGCCAGCAGCCTAGGGGCCGATCCTTCAAACACTGAAGCTTTCTTT
d_gene: TRBD1; abundance: -; v_gene: TRBV5-6; j_gene: TRBJ2-7; CDR3aa: CASSRDSTYEQYF; CDR3nt: TGTGCCAGCAGCCGGGACAGCACCTACGAGCAGTACTTC
d_gene: -; abundance: -; v_gene: TRBV28; j_gene: TRBJ1-5; CDR3aa: CASSSGGQGDQPQHF; CDR3nt: TGTGCCAGCAGTTCTGGTGGGCAGGGTGATCAGCCCCAGCATTTT
d_gene: TRBD1; abundance: -; v_gene: TRBV20-1; j_gene: TRBJ2-5; CDR3aa: CSAAGGETQYF; CDR3nt: TGCAGTGCGGCAGGGGGCGAGACCCAGTACTTC
d_gene: -; abundance: -; v_gene: TRBV6-6; j_gene: TRBJ1-6; CDR3aa: CASSLQGAPYSPLHF; CDR3nt: TGTGCCAGCAGTCTACAGGGAGCGCCCTATTCACCCCTCCACTTT
d_gene: TRBD2; abundance: once; v_gene: TRBV19; j_gene: TRBJ2-1; CDR3aa: CASKGLAWEDEQFF; CDR3nt: TGTGCCAGTAAGGGACTAGCGTGGGAGGATGAGCAGTTCTTC
d_gene: -; abundance: -; v_gene: TRBV27; j_gene: TRBJ2-7; CDR3aa: CASSLRAGPYFEQYF; CDR3nt: TGTGCCAGCAGTTTAAGAGCAGGGCCATATTTCGAGCAGTACTTC
d_gene: -; abundance: -; v_gene: TRBV6-5; j_gene: TRBJ1-6; CDR3aa: CASTPTSVNSPLHF; CDR3nt: TGTGCCAGCACCCCTACGAGCGTTAATTCACCCCTCCACTTT